This T cell receptor (beta chain) was sequenced for a study of blood T cells in healthy people across ages. Germline V gene sequence: CDR1 PRHDT, CDR2 FYEKMQ (reference sequence). CDR3 size: 17 residues. Next came a second PCR, run for about 7 to 11 cycles, which used a sample-barcoded 5' primer along with a J-beta primer mix. Each CDR3 protein is one row after TCRdb ran MiXCR on the 5' RACE reads. Of 1.5 million to 2 million distinct CDR3 sequences listed, around 35% are singletons. With respect to this clonotype: The junction departs from the called germline gene at one end, perhaps through a read error.

Sequencing was performed on blood. The sequence was collected from a woman in her 30s in good health. The chain combines TRBV13 with TRBJ2-1, with TRBD2 matching 10 bases. In nucleotides, the CDR3 is TGTGCCGGCAGCTCGGAAGCGGGAGGGAGCTCCTACAATGAGCAGTTCTTC. Translated, it gives CAGSSEAGGSSYNEQFF.